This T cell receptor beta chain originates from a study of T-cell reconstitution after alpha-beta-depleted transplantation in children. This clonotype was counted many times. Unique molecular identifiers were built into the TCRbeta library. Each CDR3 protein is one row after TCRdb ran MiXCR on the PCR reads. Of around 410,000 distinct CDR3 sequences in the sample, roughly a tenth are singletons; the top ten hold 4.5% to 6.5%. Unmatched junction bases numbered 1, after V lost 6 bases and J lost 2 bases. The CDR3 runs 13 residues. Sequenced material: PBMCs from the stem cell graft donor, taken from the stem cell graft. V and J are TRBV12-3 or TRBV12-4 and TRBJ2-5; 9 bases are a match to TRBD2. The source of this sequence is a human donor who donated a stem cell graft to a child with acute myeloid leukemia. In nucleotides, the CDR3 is TGTGCCAGCAGGACTAGCGGACAAGAGACCCAGTACTTC. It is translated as CASRTSGQETQYF.